The entry below describes one T cell receptor (beta chain). Per the study methods: Estimates of nucleated cell counts were drawn from the amplification of reference gene primers. Profiled with immunoSEQ multiplex PCR; TCRdb holds only in-frame clones, not every one. D and trimming were read from the DNA, whereas the V and J calls and clone size are those reported in that table. The sample carries some 100,000 clones, about 88% recorded once. These data originate in a study of blood T cell repertoires in COVID-19. Study overall: Some COVID-19 samples were acute and others convalescent; all came from the United States, Italy and Spain. T cells, B-cell-depleted T cells, or PBMCs supplied cDNA or gDNA.

Trimming pared 5 bases from V and 3 bases from J, leaving 14 bases between. The CDR3 totals 14 residues. Germline loops: CDR1 MNHEY, CDR2 SMNVEV (reference sequence). V is TRBV27 and J is TRBJ2-7; the D gene is possibly TRBD2 (5 bases). The sequencing sample was made of peripheral blood. The TCR sequence derives from a woman older than 75 with active COVID-19. CDR3 sequence reads: CASSTGYSFYEQYF. As DNA, the CDR3 is TGTGCCAGCAGTACGGGGTACAGCTTCTACGAGCAGTACTTC.